This T cell receptor (beta chain) was identified during a study of shared clonotypes between healthy human individuals. This clone appeared a single time. Some clones are missing from TCRdb's copy, which holds only in-frame ones; the method was immunoSEQ multiplex PCR. The profile covers approximately 1,500,000 clones, with roughly 95% appearing a single time and about 1% taken by the ten largest. Germline V gene data show CDR1 as SQVTM and CDR2 as ANQGSEA. This CDR3 has 14 amino acids. Trimming stripped 1 base from V and 5 bases from J, with 14 bases between. Sequencing was performed on naive CD4+ T cells sorted from blood. Subset of the sample: CD45RA+ positively selected. The chain joins TRBV29-1 to TRBJ1-1; possible D gene TRBD1, 5 bases. The TCR originated in a man aged 30 to 39 in good health. For the CDR3, the DNA is TGCAGCGTTGAAGGTCTCGGGGGGGATACTGAAGCTTTCTTT. Its protein product is CSVEGLGGDTEAFF.